Listed below are T cell receptor beta chains from one sample, sequenced in a study of Graves' ophthalmopathy and Graves' hyperthyroidism. TCRdb itself ran the multiplex PCR reads through MiXCR, one entry per CDR3 protein. The data show about 400,000 distinct CDR3 sequences, around 17% seen once. Source material: peripheral blood. These receptor sequences come from a young woman with Graves' ophthalmopathy. Both conserved end residues are part of each CDR3. The D gene is left open where the match is weak. Clone size is not always given. Where it is, it says once, few, many or a class for expanded clones.

abundance | j_gene | v_gene | d_gene | CDR3aa | CDR3nt
many | TRBJ2-7 | TRBV28 | TRBD1 | CASRRWTGGAYEQYF | TGTGCCAGCAGACGCTGGACAGGAGGAGCCTACGAGCAGTACTTC
few | TRBJ1-1 | TRBV2 | . | CASSGAPGWAFF | TGTGCCAGCAGTGGGGCGCCCGGGTGGGCTTTCTTT
many | TRBJ1-5 | TRBV6-1 | TRBD1 | CASSDQGAQPQHF | TGTGCCAGCAGTGATCAGGGGGCGCAGCCCCAGCATTTT
many | TRBJ2-7 | TRBV27 | . | CASSPLSSYEQYF | TGTGCCAGCAGCCCACTGAGCTCCTACGAGCAGTACTTC
. | TRBJ2-7 | TRBV7-8 | TRBD1 | CASRQGDEQYF | TGTGCCAGCCGTCAGGGGGACGAGCAGTACTTC
many | TRBJ2-1 | TRBV7-2 | . | CASSLVGQGGYNEQFF | TGTGCCAGCAGCTTAGTCGGGCAGGGGGGGTACAATGAGCAGTTCTTC
many | TRBJ2-7 | TRBV28 | . | CASSLLGPDRSYEQYF | TGTGCCAGCAGTTTATTAGGCCCAGACAGAAGCTACGAGCAGTACTTC
many | TRBJ2-5 | TRBV9 | . | CASSVGGAETQYF | TGTGCCAGCAGCGTAGGGGGGGCAGAGACCCAGTACTTC
many | TRBJ2-5 | TRBV4-2 | . | CASSQGRMASREETQYF | TGTGCCAGCAGCCAAGGTAGAATGGCTAGCAGGGAAGAGACCCAGTACTTC
many | TRBJ1-5 | TRBV19 | . | CASSIGSGAAGNQPQHF | TGTGCCAGTAGTATAGGCAGCGGGGCCGCCGGCAATCAGCCCCAGCATTTT
many | TRBJ1-6 | TRBV6-1 | TRBD1 | CASSLGTGPNSPLHF | TGTGCCAGCAGCCTTGGGACAGGGCCCAATTCACCCCTCCACTTT
many | TRBJ1-2 | TRBV10-3 | . | CAISPREGDYGYTF | TGTGCCATCAGTCCCCGGGAGGGCGACTATGGCTACACCTTC
many | TRBJ2-2 | TRBV4-1 | TRBD2 | CASSQLAGGNGELFF | TGCGCCAGCAGCCAACTAGCGGGAGGTAACGGGGAGCTGTTTTTT
few | TRBJ2-7 | TRBV6-6 | . | CASSSGDASSYEQYF | TGTGCCAGCAGTTCAGGGGATGCGAGCTCCTACGAGCAGTACTTC
. | TRBJ1-1 | TRBV11-1 | . | CASSPHRDRRMNTEAFF | TGTGCCAGCAGCCCACACAGGGACCGGAGGATGAACACTGAAGCTTTCTTT
many | TRBJ1-2 | TRBV29-1 | TRBD1 | CSVVDRVGYGYTF | TGCAGCGTTGTTGACAGGGTGGGCTATGGCTACACCTTC
many | TRBJ1-5 | TRBV20-1 | TRBD1 | CSASKTGVFSNQPQHF | TGCAGTGCTAGCAAAACAGGGGTCTTTAGCAATCAGCCCCAGCATTTT
many | TRBJ2-7 | TRBV11-2 | . | CASSWGASYEQYF | TGTGCCAGCAGCTGGGGAGCGTCCTACGAGCAGTACTTC
many | TRBJ2-7 | TRBV6-5 | . | CASSDSRSEQYF | TGTGCCAGCAGTGACTCGAGGAGCGAGCAGTACTTC
many | TRBJ1-1 | TRBV7-2 | . | CASSLGNRDKNTEAFF | TGTGCCAGCAGCTTAGGGAATCGGGACAAGAACACTGAAGCTTTCTTT
many | TRBJ2-7 | TRBV11-2 | . | CASSFGGETYEQYF | TGTGCCAGCAGCTTTGGGGGCGAGACCTACGAGCAGTACTTC
. | TRBJ2-5 | TRBV5-1 | . | CASSLYPRETQYF | TGCGCCAGCAGCTTGTACCCCCGGGAGACCCAGTACTTC
many | TRBJ1-5 | TRBV6-5 | . | CASRRGKHSNQPQHF | TGTGCCAGCAGACGGGGCAAACATAGCAATCAGCCCCAGCATTTT
many | TRBJ1-2 | TRBV7-8 | . | CASGAATTFIYGYTF | TGTGCCAGTGGGGCAGCCACGACGTTCATCTATGGCTACACCTTC
. | TRBJ1-1 | TRBV6-5 | . | CASSYSGDDTEAFF | TGTGCCAGCAGTTACTCAGGGGACGACACTGAAGCTTTCTTT
few | TRBJ1-2 | TRBV28 | TRBD1 | CASSLPGTGYGYTF | TGTGCCAGCAGTCTCCCCGGGACAGGGTATGGCTACACCTTC
many | TRBJ1-5 | TRBV2 | . | CASSDAGGYSNQPQHF | TGTGCCAGCAGTGATGCGGGAGGGTATAGCAATCAGCCCCAGCATTTT
many | TRBJ1-2 | TRBV6-2/TRBV6-3 | . | CASSYPRGYTF | TGTGCCAGCAGTTACCCCAGGGGCTACACCTTC
many | TRBJ2-7 | TRBV28 | TRBD1 | CASRQGADMKEQYF | TGTGCCAGCAGACAGGGGGCTGATATGAAGGAGCAGTACTTC
many | TRBJ2-7 | TRBV11-1 | . | CASSLLLSETYEQYF | TGTGCCAGCAGCTTACTGCTTAGCGAAACCTACGAGCAGTACTTC
many | TRBJ1-1 | TRBV4-2 | . | CASSQEATALHTEAFF | TGTGCCAGCAGCCAAGAAGCAACAGCACTTCACACTGAAGCTTTCTTT
. | TRBJ1-6 | TRBV15 | . | CATSTPEGGRRSPLHF | TGTGCCACCAGCACCCCGGAGGGGGGGCGTCGTTCACCCCTCCACTTT
. | TRBJ1-5 | TRBV30 | . | CAWATGSNQPQHF | TGTGCCTGGGCGACGGGTAGCAATCAGCCCCAGCATTTT
many | TRBJ2-7 | TRBV6-1 | TRBD2 | CASSERTSGSYEQYF | TGTGCCAGCAGTGAGAGGACTAGCGGATCCTACGAGCAGTACTTC
many | TRBJ2-3 | TRBV6-1 | TRBD2 | CASSGLAGGPDTQYF | TGTGCCAGCAGTGGACTAGCGGGAGGGCCAGATACGCAGTATTTT
. | TRBJ2-7 | TRBV10-3 | . | CATDTGKGEQYF | TGTGCCACTGATACAGGAAAAGGCGAGCAGTACTTC
many | TRBJ1-1 | TRBV10-3 | TRBD1 | CAISESTGDTEAFF | TGTGCCATCAGTGAGTCGACAGGGGACACTGAAGCTTTCTTT
. | TRBJ2-7 | TRBV28 | TRBD2 | CASSGLAGGPGEQYF | TGTGCCAGCAGTGGGCTAGCGGGAGGGCCAGGCGAGCAGTACTTC
. | TRBJ1-2 | TRBV28 | TRBD1 | CASARQGPNYGYTF | TGTGCCAGCGCAAGACAGGGGCCTAACTATGGCTACACCTTC
. | TRBJ2-2 | TRBV15 | . | CATSITRTNTGELFF | TGTGCCACCAGCATAACCCGAACGAACACCGGGGAGCTGTTTTTT
many | TRBJ1-6 | TRBV30 | . | CASDTGDNSPLHF | TGTGCCTCGGATACAGGAGATAATTCACCCCTCCACTTT
. | TRBJ1-2 | TRBV29-1 | . | CSVVLSRTYGYTF | TGCAGCGTTGTTCTATCGAGAACCTATGGCTACACCTTC
many | TRBJ2-7 | TRBV12-3/TRBV12-4 | . | CASSLVVGAYEQYF | TGTGCCAGCAGTTTAGTAGTCGGGGCCTACGAGCAGTACTTC
many | TRBJ1-2 | TRBV28 | . | CASSAGVYGYTF | TGTGCCAGCAGTGCAGGGGTTTATGGCTACACCTTC